Each of the 7 T cell receptor beta chains below was sequenced from the same sample in a study of cytomegalovirus exposure and HLA in healthy donors. A multiplex PCR was run with 60 Vbeta primers and 13 Jbeta primers. TCRdb keeps only in-frame clones here, not all; method: immunoSEQ multiplex PCR. This table holds roughly 220,000 clones, about 81% found once. The source material was PBMCs. These TCRs come from a middle-aged woman in good health and CMV-seronegative.

This clone has more than one count but fewer than ten. Here the CDR3 DNA reads TGTGCCAGCACCGGAGGGACAGGGGGAGACTATGGCTACACCTTC. Its protein product is CASTGGTGGDYGYTF. J is TRBJ1-2 and V is TRBV2; 11 nucleotides agree with TRBD1. In germline, CDR1 is SNHLY, CDR2 FYNNEI. J lost 3 bases, V lost 7 bases, and 7 bases had no gene match. The CDR3 runs 15 residues. The full variable domain, with the rest looked up from reference TRBV2 and TRBJ1-2, is EPEVTQTPSHQVTQMGQEVILRCVPISNHLYFYWYRQILGQKVEFLVSFYNNEISEKSEIFDDQFSVERPDGSNFTLKIRSTKLEDSAMYFCASTGGTGGDYGYTFGSGTRLTVV.

This clone was seen a single time. The CDR3 region has the DNA TGTGCCAGCAGCTTGGTGCGGGGAAATGCTGGGGCCAACGTCCTGACTTTC. Translation: CASSLVRGNAGANVLTF. The chain joins TRBV5-6 to TRBJ2-6; maybe TRBD2 (6 bases). The V end was cut by 0 bases, the J end by 2 bases, with 12 bases between. This CDR3 comprises 17 residues. Germline V lookup: CDR1 SGHDT, CDR2 YYEEEE.

The chain couples TRBV5-5 to TRBJ2-1; D gene unclear. Deletions cut 0 bases from V and 0 bases from J, with 7 bases between. Per germline, CDR1 SGHKS and CDR2 YYEKEE (reference sequence). This CDR3 region has 15 residues. The CDR3, as DNA: TGTGCCAGCAGCTTGGTAGACAACTCCTACAATGAGCAGTTCTTC. It codes for CASSLVDNSYNEQFF.

This chain joins TRBV11-2 and TRBJ2-7; possible D gene TRBD2, 7 bases. The CDR3 sequence is 14 residues long. V was cut by 1 base and J by 9 bases, with 16 bases left in between. Germline CDR1 reads SGHAT; CDR2 reads FQNNGV. CDR3 nucleotide sequence: TGTGCCAGCAGCTTAGGGGGGGGCTCCCGGCGGCAGTACTTC. Translated, it gives CASSLGGGSRRQYF.

On this clone itself: An end of the junction differs from the germline gene, which may be a read error. This sequence joins TRBV7-9 and TRBJ1-4; D ambiguous. The germline V gene has CDR1 SEHNR and CDR2 FQNEAQ (reference sequence). This CDR3 contains 16 residues. The CDR3 DNA follows: TGTTCCAGCAGCTTCCTCTACAGCCCAACTAATGAAAAACTGTTTTTT. Translated: CSSSFLYSPTNEKLFF. Full variable domain (outside the CDR3, taken from reference TRBV7-9 and TRBJ1-4): DTGVSQNPRHKITKRGQNVTFRCDPISEHNRLYWYRQTLGQGPEFLTYFQNEAQLEKSRLLSDRFSAERPKGSFSTLEIQRTEQGDSAMYLCSSSFLYSPTNEKLFFGSGTQLSVL.

The J gene is TRBJ2-5, the V gene TRBV7-2; 12 positions match TRBD2. This CDR3 comprises 16 residues. The germline V gene has CDR1 SGHTA and CDR2 FQGNSA. The V segment lost 5 bases and the J segment 5 bases; nucleotides outside the gene matches: 9. The CDR3 region has the DNA TGTGCCAGCAGCAACACTCTAGCGGGAGGGCGTGAGACCCAGTACTTC. This codes for CASSNTLAGGRETQYF.

J is TRBJ2-7 and V is TRBV27; TRBD2 is a possible D gene (6 bases). V lost 1 base and J 4 bases, leaving 11 bases between the germline ends. Germline lookup yields CDR1 MNHEY and CDR2 SMNVEV (reference sequence). The CDR3 contains 14 residues. The CDR3 loop reads CASSLYWGDYEQYF. The CDR3 nucleotides read TGTGCCAGCAGTTTATACTGGGGGGATTACGAGCAGTACTTC.